The next 6 T cell receptor beta chains were all read from a single sample in a study of lymphopenia after photon versus proton radiotherapy. Method: immunoSEQ multiplex PCR; TCRdb's copy keeps in-frame clones and lacks some. The sample has some 30,000 clones, 94% seen once. The source material was peripheral blood, sampled from a patient treated with photon-based radiotherapy. The source is a woman aged 45 to 65 with cholangiocarcinoma.

J is TRBJ1-1 and V is TRBV18, with a tentative D call TRBD1 (5 bases). There are 15 residues in the CDR3. The V gene lost 3 bases and the J gene lost 2 bases, with 13 bases spanning the gap. The germline gives CDR1 KGHSH, CDR2 LQKENI. In nucleotides, the CDR3 is TGTGCCAGCTCACCGGGGGTAACACCTAACACTGAAGCTTTCTTT. Translated, it gives CASSPGVTPNTEAFF.

This chain joins TRBV28 and TRBJ1-1, with D hard to call. V lost 6 bases to trimming and J lost 4 bases, with 12 bases between them. The CDR3 is made up of 13 amino acids. Germline CDR1 reads MDHEN; CDR2 reads SYDVKM. The CDR3 region has the DNA TGTGCCAGCAGCTCACCGGCGATCACTGAAGCTTTCTTT. Its translation: CASSSPAITEAFF.

The V call is TRBV5-6, the J call TRBJ1-1; D remains unclear. CDR1 and CDR2 from the germline V gene are SGHDT and YYEEEE. With 3 bases removed from V and 0 bases from J, the gap between germline ends came to 9 bases. The CDR3 covers 14 residues. The CDR3: CASSSLGLNTEAFF. The CDR3 DNA reads TGTGCCAGCAGCTCCCTGGGGTTGAACACTGAAGCTTTCTTT.

The J gene is TRBJ1-1, the V gene TRBV7-8; D remains unclear. The germline V and J ends were trimmed by 6 bases and 3 bases, with 11 bases remaining between them. The CDR3 contains 13 residues. Looked up from germline, CDR1 is SGHVS and CDR2 is FQNEAQ. CDR3 protein: CASRGRKDTEAFF. The CDR3 DNA sequence: TGTGCCAGCAGAGGACGGAAGGACACTGAAGCTTTCTTT.

Written as DNA, the CDR3 is TGCGCCAGCAGCCATGGGTTCCGGGAGTCACCCCTCCACTTT. It encodes CASSHGFRESPLHF. J is TRBJ1-6 and V is TRBV5-1; no definite D call. V lost 4 bases to trimming and J lost 10 bases, with 15 bases between them. This CDR3 has 14 residues. CDR1 and CDR2 from the germline V gene are SGHRS and YFSETQ.

The chain is built from TRBV11-2 and TRBJ2-7, with D hard to call. The CDR3 extends over 15 amino acids. The V and J ends lost 5 bases and 0 bases respectively, with 14 bases between them. From germline, CDR1 is SGHAT and CDR2 FQNNGV. Written as DNA, the CDR3 is TGTGCCAGCAGCCTCTGGGCCGGCAACTCCTACGAGCAGTACTTC. It translates to CASSLWAGNSYEQYF.